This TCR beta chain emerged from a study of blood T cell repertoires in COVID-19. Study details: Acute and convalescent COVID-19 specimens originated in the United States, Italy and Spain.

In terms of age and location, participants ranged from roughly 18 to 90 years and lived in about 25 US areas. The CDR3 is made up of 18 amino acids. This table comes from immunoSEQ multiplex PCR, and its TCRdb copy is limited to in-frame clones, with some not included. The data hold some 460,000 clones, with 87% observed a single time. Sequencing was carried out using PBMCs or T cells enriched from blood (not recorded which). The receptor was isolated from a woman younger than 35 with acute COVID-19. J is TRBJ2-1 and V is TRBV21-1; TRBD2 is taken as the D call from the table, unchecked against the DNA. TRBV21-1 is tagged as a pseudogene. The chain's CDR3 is CASSKEGPSGSLNNEQFF. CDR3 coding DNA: TGTGCCAGCAGCAAAGAGGGCCCAAGCGGGAGTCTCAACAATGAGCAGTTCTTC.